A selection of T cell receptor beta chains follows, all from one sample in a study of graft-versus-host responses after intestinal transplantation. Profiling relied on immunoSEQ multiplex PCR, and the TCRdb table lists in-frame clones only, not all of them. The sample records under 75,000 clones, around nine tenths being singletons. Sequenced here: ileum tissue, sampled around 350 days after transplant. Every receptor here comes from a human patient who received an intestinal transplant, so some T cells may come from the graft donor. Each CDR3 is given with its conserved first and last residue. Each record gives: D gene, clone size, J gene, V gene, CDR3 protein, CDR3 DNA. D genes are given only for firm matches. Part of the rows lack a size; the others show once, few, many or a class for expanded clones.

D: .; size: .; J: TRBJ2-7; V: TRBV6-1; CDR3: CASRTRGPRGYEQYF; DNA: TGTGCCAGCAGAACTAGAGGCCCTAGAGGCTACGAGCAGTACTTC
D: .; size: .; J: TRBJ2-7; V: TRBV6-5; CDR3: CASSHFDSYEQYF; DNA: TGTGCCAGCAGTCACTTTGATTCCTACGAGCAGTACTTC
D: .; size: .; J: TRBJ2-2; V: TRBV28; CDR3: CASSSRRRVTGELFF; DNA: TGTGCCAGCAGTTCCCGACGGAGGGTAACCGGGGAGCTGTTTTTT
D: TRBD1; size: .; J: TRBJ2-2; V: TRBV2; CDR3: CASSEPDRVDTGELFF; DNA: TGTGCCAGCAGTGAACCGGACAGGGTGGACACCGGGGAGCTGTTTTTT
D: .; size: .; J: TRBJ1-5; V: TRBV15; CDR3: CATSRWFSNQPQHF; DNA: TGTGCCACCAGCAGATGGTTCAGCAATCAGCCCCAGCATTTT
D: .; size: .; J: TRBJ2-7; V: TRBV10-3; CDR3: CAISSGNSYEQYF; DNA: TGTGCCATATCCTCAGGGAATAGCTACGAGCAGTACTTC
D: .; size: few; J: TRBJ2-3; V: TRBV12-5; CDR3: CASGRSTGGASTDTQYF; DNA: TGTGCTAGTGGTCGCAGTACAGGCGGGGCTAGCACAGATACGCAGTATTTT
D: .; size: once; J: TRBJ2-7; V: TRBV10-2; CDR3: CASSVGRKSSYEQYF; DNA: TGCGCCAGCAGTGTCGGACGAAAAAGCTCCTACGAGCAGTACTTC
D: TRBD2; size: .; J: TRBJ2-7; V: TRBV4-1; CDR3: CASSQETWDTSGSFEQYF; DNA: TGCGCCAGCAGCCAAGAAACCTGGGATACTAGCGGGAGTTTTGAGCAGTACTTC
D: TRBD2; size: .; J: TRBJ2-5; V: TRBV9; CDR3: CASSLIAGGRETQYF; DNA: TGTGCCAGCAGTTTAATAGCGGGGGGCCGGGAGACCCAGTACTTC
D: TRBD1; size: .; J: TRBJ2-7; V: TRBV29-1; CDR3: CSVGDGTGSYEQYF; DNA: TGCAGCGTTGGTGACGGGACAGGGTCCTACGAGCAGTACTTC
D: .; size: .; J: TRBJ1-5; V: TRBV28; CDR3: CASSLEPGDNQPQHF; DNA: TGTGCCAGCAGTCTCGAGCCCGGGGACAATCAGCCCCAGCATTTT
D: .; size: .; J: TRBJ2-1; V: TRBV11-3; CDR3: CASSSSKRGNEQFF; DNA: TGTGCCAGCAGCTCATCCAAGAGGGGCAATGAGCAGTTCTTC
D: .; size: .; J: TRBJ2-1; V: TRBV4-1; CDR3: CASSRGTPYNEQFF; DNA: TGCGCCAGCAGCCGCGGGACTCCATACAATGAGCAGTTCTTC
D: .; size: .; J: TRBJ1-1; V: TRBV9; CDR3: CASSVATNTEAFF; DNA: TGTGCCAGCAGCGTAGCGACGAACACTGAAGCTTTCTTT
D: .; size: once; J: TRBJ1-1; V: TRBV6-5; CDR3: CASSPRMGTNTEAFF; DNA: TGTGCCAGCAGCCCCCGAATGGGAACGAACACTGAAGCTTTCTTT
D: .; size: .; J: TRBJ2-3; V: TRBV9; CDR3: CASSAHRDSPGTQYF; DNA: TGTGCCAGCAGCGCTCACCGGGACTCCCCGGGGACGCAGTATTTT
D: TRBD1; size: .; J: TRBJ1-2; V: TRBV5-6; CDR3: CASSLIGTGFYGYTF; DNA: TGTGCCAGCAGCTTGATTGGGACAGGATTCTATGGCTACACCTTC
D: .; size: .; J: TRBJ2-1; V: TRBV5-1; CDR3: CASVMDGRSYNEQFF; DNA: TGCGCCAGCGTAATGGACGGCCGCTCCTACAATGAGCAGTTCTTC
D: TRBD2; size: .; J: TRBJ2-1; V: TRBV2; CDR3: CASSRSYSGGAYNEQFF; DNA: TGTGCCAGCAGCAGGAGCTATAGCGGGGGGGCTTACAATGAGCAGTTCTTC
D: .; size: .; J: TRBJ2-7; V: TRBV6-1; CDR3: CASTAGRYEQYF; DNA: TGTGCCAGCACGGCGGGGAGGTACGAGCAGTACTTC
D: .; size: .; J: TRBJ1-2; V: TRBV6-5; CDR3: CASSPRGGGYTF; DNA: TGTGCCAGCAGTCCGCGGGGGGGCGGCTACACCTTC
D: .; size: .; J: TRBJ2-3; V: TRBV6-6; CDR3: CAGQGTQYF; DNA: TGTGCCGGCCAGGGCACGCAGTATTTT
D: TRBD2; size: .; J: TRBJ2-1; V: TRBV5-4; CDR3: CASSLAGRANEQFF; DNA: TGTGCCAGCAGCTTGGCCGGGAGGGCCAATGAGCAGTTCTTC
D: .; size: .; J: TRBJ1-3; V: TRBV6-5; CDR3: CASRPDGRSGNTIYF; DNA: TGTGCCAGCAGGCCGGACGGTCGCTCTGGAAACACCATATATTTT
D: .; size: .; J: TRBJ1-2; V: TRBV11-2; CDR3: CASSLGTQGFYGYTF; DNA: TGTGCCAGCAGCTTAGGTACCCAGGGATTCTATGGCTACACCTTC
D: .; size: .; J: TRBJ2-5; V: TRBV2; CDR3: CASSEVRLPYQETQYF; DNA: TGTGCCAGCAGTGAAGTCCGATTGCCTTACCAAGAGACCCAGTACTTC
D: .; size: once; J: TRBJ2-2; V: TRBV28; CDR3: CASLSAGQGTGELFF; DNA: TGTGCCAGCCTATCAGCCGGGCAGGGGACCGGGGAGCTGTTTTTT
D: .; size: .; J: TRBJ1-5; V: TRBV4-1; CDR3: CASSQERGLNGLSHSNQPQHF; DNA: TGCGCCAGCAGCCAAGAGAGGGGACTAAACGGCCTCTCACATAGCAATCAGCCCCAGCATTTT
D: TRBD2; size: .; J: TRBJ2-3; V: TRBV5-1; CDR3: CASSLAASGSTDTQYF; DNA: TGCGCCAGCAGCTTGGCCGCTAGCGGGAGCACAGATACGCAGTATTTT
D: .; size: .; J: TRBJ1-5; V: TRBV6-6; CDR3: CASSYQGVGQPQHF; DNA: TGTGCCAGCAGTTACCAGGGAGTAGGCCAGCCCCAGCATTTT
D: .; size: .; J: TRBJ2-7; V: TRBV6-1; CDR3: CATNRVLTSYEQYF; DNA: TGTGCCACCAATCGGGTCCTTACTTCCTACGAGCAGTACTTC
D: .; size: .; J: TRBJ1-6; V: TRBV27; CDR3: CASREDTVYNSPLHF; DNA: TGTGCCAGCAGAGAGGACACCGTCTATAATTCACCCCTCCACTTT
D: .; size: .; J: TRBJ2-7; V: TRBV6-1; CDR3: CASTPGDEQYF; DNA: TGTGCCAGCACCCCTGGGGACGAGCAGTACTTC
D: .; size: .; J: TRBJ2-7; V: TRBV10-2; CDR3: CASSDEKSEYEQYF; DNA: TGCGCCAGCAGTGATGAGAAATCTGAATACGAGCAGTACTTC
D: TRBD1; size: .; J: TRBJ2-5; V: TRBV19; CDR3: CASSNRGEETQYF; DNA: TGTGCCAGTAGTAACAGGGGGGAAGAGACCCAGTACTTC
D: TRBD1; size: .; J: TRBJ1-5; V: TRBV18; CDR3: CASSPPGQGARQPQHF; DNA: TGTGCCAGCTCACCCCCGGGACAGGGGGCTCGTCAGCCCCAGCATTTT
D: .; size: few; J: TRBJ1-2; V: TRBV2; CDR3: CASSERGTGLGYTF; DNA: TGTGCCAGCAGTGAAAGAGGAACAGGGCTTGGCTACACCTTC
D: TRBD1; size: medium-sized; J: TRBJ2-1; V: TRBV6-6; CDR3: CASNRDRVSNEQFF; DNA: TGTGCCAGCAACCGGGACAGGGTGAGCAATGAGCAGTTCTTC
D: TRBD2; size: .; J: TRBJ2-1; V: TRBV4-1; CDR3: CASSLTSGSYNEQFF; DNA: TGCGCCAGCAGCCTTACTAGCGGGAGCTACAATGAGCAGTTCTTC
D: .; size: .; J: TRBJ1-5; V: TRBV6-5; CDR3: CASSESQGRQPQHF; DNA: TGTGCCAGCAGTGAGAGCCAGGGGAGGCAGCCCCAGCATTTT
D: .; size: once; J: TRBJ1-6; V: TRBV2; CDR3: CASTSDGSPLHF; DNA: TGTGCCAGCACATCGGACGGTTCACCCCTCCACTTT
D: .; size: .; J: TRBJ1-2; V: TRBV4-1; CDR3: CASSQDRGQGRSF; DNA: TGCGCCAGCAGCCAAGATCGGGGTCAGGGCCGGTCCTTC
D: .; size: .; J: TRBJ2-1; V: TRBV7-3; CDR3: CASSLTSYNEQFF; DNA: TGTGCCAGCAGCTTAACCAGCTACAATGAGCAGTTCTTC
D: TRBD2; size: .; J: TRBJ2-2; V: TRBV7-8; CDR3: CASSRSLTSATGELFF; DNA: TGTGCCAGCAGCCGCTCCTTAACTAGCGCCACCGGGGAGCTGTTTTTT
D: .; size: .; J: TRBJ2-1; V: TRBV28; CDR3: CASSNLAYNEQFF; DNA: TGTGCCAGCAGCAACCTTGCCTACAATGAGCAGTTCTTC
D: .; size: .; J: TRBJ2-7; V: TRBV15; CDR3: CATSSAGGDLTYEQYF; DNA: TGTGCCACCAGCAGTGCTGGAGGGGACCTTACCTACGAGCAGTACTTC
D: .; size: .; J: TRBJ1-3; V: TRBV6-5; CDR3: CASSTGPGNTIYF; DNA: TGTGCCAGCAGTACCGGGCCTGGAAACACCATATATTTT
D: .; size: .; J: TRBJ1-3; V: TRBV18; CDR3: CASSPTESSGNTIYF; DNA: TGTGCCAGCTCACCGACGGAAAGCTCTGGAAACACCATATATTTT
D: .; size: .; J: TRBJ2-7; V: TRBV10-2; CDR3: CATLGSSYEQYF; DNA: TGCGCCACCCTCGGGAGTTCCTACGAGCAGTACTTC
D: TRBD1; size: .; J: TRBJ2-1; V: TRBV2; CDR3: CASSEEGIRQGDEQFF; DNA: TGTGCCAGCAGTGAAGAAGGGATCCGACAGGGCGATGAGCAGTTCTTC
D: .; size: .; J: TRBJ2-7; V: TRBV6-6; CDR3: CASSYSIVGEQYF; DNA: TGTGCCAGCAGTTACTCGATAGTAGGCGAGCAGTACTTC
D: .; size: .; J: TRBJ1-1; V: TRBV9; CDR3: CASSPRRATEAFF; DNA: TGTGCCAGCAGCCCTCGTAGGGCCACTGAAGCTTTCTTT